The source of this TCR beta chain is a study of cytomegalovirus exposure and HLA in healthy donors. Overall study findings and caveats: Analyses of presence/absence relied on an assumption of roughly uniform sequencing depth across donors. In vitro experiments confirmed that a few CMV-associated chains were specific for CMV antigens. Association of approximately 18,000 TCR beta sequences with HLA alleles was found at 0.05 false discovery rate in a later analysis.

The PCR used 60 Vbeta and 13 Jbeta primers. The assay was immunoSEQ multiplex PCR, and TCRdb's table has in-frame clones only and misses some. The table shows around 170,000 clones, with 60% to 80% occurring only once. Concerning this clone: Antigen specificity is unknown.

With 3 bases removed from V and 4 bases from J, the gap between germline ends came to 15 bases. This CDR3 spans 15 amino acids. The germline CDR1 and CDR2 sequences are SGHDN and FVKESK. The sequencing input was PBMCs. The TCR sequence derives from a male donor in good health and CMV-seronegative. The chain combines TRBV14 with TRBJ1-2; D possibly corresponds to TRBD1 (6 bases). CDR3 in amino acids: CASSHLADSIYGYTF. CDR3 in DNA: TGTGCCAGCAGCCATCTCGCGGACAGTATCTATGGCTACACCTTC.